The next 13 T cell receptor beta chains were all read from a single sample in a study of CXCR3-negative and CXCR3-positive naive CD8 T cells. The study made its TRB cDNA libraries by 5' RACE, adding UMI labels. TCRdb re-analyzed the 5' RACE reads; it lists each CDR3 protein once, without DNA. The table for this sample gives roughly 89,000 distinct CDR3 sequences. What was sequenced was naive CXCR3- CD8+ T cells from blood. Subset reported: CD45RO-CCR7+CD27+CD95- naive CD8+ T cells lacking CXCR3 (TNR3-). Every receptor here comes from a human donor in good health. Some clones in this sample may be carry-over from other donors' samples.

CDR3 sequence: CASSLESSPLHF. The J gene is TRBJ1-6, the V gene TRBV13. The CDR3 consists of 12 residues. Germline CDR1 PRHDT, CDR2 FYEKMQ (reference sequence).

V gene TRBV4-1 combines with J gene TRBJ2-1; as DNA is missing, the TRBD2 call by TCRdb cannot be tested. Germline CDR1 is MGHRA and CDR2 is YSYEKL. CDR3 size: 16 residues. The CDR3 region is CASSQDPSGRQGEQFF.

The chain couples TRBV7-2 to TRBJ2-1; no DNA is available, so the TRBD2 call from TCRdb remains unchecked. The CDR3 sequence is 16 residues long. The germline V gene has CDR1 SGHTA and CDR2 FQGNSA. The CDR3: CASSLETSGYYNEQFF.

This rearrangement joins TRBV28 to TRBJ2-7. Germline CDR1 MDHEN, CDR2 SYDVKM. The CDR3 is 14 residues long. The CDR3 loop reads CASSSVGRLAEQYF.

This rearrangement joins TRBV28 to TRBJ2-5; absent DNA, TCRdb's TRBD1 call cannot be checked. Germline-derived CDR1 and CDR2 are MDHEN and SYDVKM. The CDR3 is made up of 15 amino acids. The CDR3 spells CASSSRDGDQETQYF.

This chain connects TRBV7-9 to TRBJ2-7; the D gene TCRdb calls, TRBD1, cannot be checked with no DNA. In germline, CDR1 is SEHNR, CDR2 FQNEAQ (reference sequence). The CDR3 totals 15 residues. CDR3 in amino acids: CASSLERGEVYEQYF.

The CDR3 reads CASSGSGTSAYNEQFF. The gene calls are TRBV13 and TRBJ2-1; TCRdb's D gene call, TRBD2, goes unchecked for lack of DNA. CDR1 and CDR2 from the germline V gene are PRHDT and FYEKMQ (reference sequence). The CDR3 loop spans 16 amino acids.

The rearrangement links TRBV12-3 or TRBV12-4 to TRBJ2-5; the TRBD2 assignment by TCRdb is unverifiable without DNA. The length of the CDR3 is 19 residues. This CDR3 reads CASSFLGTSGGLTQETQYF.

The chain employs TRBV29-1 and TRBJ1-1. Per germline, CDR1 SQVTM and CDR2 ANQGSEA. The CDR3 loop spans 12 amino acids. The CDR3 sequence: CSGRLMNTEAFF.

CDR3 sequence reads: CASRSTSGLYTDTQYF. The V gene is TRBV2, the J gene TRBJ2-3; TCRdb reports TRBD2, a call that lacks DNA to check it against. This CDR3 region has 16 residues. In germline, CDR1 is SNHLY, CDR2 FYNNEI.

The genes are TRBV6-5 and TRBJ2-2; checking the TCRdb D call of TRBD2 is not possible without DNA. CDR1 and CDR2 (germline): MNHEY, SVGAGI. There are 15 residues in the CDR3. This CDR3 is CASSPTSLGTGELFF.

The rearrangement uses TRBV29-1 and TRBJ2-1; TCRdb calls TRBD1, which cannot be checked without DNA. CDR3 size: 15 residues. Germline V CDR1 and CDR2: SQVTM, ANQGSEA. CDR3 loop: CSVENRNFSYNEQFF.

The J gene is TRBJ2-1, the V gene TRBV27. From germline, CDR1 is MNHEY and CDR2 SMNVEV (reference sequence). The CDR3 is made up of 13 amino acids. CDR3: CASSLSVNNEQFF.